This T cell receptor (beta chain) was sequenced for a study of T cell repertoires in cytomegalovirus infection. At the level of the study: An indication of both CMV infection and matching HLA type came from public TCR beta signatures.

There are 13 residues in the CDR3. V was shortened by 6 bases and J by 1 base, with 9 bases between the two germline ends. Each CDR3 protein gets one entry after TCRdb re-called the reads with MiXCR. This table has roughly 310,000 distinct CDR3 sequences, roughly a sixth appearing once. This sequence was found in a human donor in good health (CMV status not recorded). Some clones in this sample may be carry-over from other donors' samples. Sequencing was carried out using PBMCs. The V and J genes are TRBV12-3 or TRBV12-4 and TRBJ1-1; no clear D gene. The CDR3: CASRWTENTEAFF. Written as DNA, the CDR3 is TGTGCCAGCAGGTGGACGGAGAACACTGAAGCTTTCTTT.